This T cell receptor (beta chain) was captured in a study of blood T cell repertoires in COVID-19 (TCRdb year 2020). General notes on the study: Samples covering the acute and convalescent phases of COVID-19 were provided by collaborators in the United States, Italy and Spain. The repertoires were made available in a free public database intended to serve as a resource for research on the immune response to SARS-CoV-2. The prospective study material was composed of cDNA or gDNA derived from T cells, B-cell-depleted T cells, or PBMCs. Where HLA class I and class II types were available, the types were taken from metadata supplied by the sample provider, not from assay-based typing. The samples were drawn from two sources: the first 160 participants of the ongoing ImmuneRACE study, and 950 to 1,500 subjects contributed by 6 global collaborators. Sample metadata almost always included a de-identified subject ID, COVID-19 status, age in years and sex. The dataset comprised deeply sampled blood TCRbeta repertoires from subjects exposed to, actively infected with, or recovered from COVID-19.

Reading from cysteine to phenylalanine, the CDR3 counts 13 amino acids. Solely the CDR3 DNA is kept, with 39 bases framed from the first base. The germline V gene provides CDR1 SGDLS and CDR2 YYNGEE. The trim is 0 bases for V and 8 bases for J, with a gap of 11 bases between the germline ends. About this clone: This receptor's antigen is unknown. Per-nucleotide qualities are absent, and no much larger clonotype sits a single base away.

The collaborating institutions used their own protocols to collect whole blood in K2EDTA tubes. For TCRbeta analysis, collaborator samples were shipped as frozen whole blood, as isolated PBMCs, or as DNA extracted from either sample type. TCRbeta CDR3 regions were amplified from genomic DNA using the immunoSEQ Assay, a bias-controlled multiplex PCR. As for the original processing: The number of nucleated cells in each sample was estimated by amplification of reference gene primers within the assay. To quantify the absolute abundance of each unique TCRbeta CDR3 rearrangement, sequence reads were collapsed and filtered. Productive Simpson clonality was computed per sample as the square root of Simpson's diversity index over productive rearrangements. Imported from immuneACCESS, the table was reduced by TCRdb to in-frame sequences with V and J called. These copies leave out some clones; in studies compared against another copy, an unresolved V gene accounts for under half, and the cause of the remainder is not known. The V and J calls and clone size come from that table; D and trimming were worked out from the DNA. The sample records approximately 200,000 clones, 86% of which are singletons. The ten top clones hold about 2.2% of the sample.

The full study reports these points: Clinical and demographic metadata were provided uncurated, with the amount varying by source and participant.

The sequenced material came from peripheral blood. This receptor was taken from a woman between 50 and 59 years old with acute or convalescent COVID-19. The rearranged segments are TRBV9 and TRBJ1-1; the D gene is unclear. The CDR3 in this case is CASSVGSSREAFF. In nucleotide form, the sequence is TGTGCCAGCAGCGTAGGATCGTCACGGGAAGCTTTCTTT.